These T cell receptor beta chains were read from a single sample in a study of T cells in Graves' hyperthyroidism and ophthalmopathy. Each CDR3 protein is one row after TCRdb ran MiXCR on the multiplex PCR reads. The sample lists 600,000 to 900,000 distinct CDR3 sequences, roughly 15% seen once, with around 7.7% in the top ten. What was sequenced was blood. These receptors came from a young man with Graves' hyperthyroidism. Each CDR3 is given with its conserved first and last residue. Each record gives: D gene, J gene, V gene, clone size, CDR3 protein, CDR3 DNA. The D gene is left open where the match is weak. Some rows mark clone size as missing; the rest say once, few, many or name a class of expanded clone.

d_gene: TRBD1
j_gene: TRBJ2-1
v_gene: TRBV20-1
abundance: -
CDR3aa: CSATDRGRYNEQFF
CDR3nt: TGCAGTGCTACGGACAGGGGAAGATACAATGAGCAGTTCTTC

d_gene: -
j_gene: TRBJ2-7
v_gene: TRBV6-5
abundance: few
CDR3aa: CASSYSWDATYEQYF
CDR3nt: TGTGCCAGCAGTTACTCGTGGGACGCTACCTACGAGCAGTACTTC

d_gene: TRBD1
j_gene: TRBJ2-1
v_gene: TRBV7-2
abundance: many
CDR3aa: CASRGQGFEQFF
CDR3nt: TGTGCCAGCAGGGGACAGGGGTTTGAGCAGTTCTTC

d_gene: -
j_gene: TRBJ2-7
v_gene: TRBV20-1
abundance: few
CDR3aa: CSARPSASYEQYF
CDR3nt: TGCAGTGCTAGACCTAGCGCCTCCTACGAGCAGTACTTC

d_gene: TRBD1
j_gene: TRBJ2-7
v_gene: TRBV24-1
abundance: -
CDR3aa: CATSDPRQGTYEQYF
CDR3nt: TGTGCCACCAGTGATCCCCGACAGGGAACCTACGAGCAGTACTTC

d_gene: -
j_gene: TRBJ1-1
v_gene: TRBV5-1
abundance: few
CDR3aa: CASSVTPEAFF
CDR3nt: TGCGCCAGCAGCGTAACTCCTGAAGCTTTCTTT

d_gene: TRBD1
j_gene: TRBJ1-4
v_gene: TRBV6-1
abundance: -
CDR3aa: CASSSGTALSGEKLFF
CDR3nt: TGTGCCAGCAGTTCCGGGACAGCACTCTCGGGTGAAAAACTGTTTTTT

d_gene: TRBD2
j_gene: TRBJ2-1
v_gene: TRBV19
abundance: few
CDR3aa: CASDSGRYNEQFF
CDR3nt: TGTGCCAGTGATAGCGGGAGGTACAATGAGCAGTTCTTC

d_gene: TRBD1
j_gene: TRBJ1-5
v_gene: TRBV12-3/TRBV12-4
abundance: many
CDR3aa: CASSKAGGSNQPQHF
CDR3nt: TGTGCCAGCAGCAAAGCAGGGGGCAGCAATCAGCCCCAGCATTTT

d_gene: -
j_gene: TRBJ2-7
v_gene: TRBV4-3
abundance: -
CDR3aa: CASSQEEAALGEQYF
CDR3nt: TGCGCCAGCAGCCAGGAAGAGGCAGCGCTGGGGGAGCAGTACTTC

d_gene: TRBD2
j_gene: TRBJ2-1
v_gene: TRBV27
abundance: many
CDR3aa: CASSWRTSGSSYNEQFF
CDR3nt: TGTGCCAGCAGTTGGCGGACTAGCGGGAGTTCCTACAATGAGCAGTTCTTC

d_gene: -
j_gene: TRBJ1-5
v_gene: TRBV9
abundance: many
CDR3aa: CASSKAPGSNQPQHF
CDR3nt: TGTGCCAGCAGCAAGGCCCCGGGAAGCAATCAGCCCCAGCATTTT

d_gene: TRBD2
j_gene: TRBJ2-3
v_gene: TRBV7-2
abundance: many
CDR3aa: CASSPNVVAGGLQDTQYF
CDR3nt: TGTGCCAGCAGCCCAAATGTGGTAGCGGGAGGGCTTCAAGATACGCAGTATTTT

d_gene: -
j_gene: TRBJ1-1
v_gene: TRBV12-3/TRBV12-4
abundance: many
CDR3aa: CASSRQAATEAFF
CDR3nt: TGTGCCAGCAGTCGACAGGCTGCCACTGAAGCTTTCTTT

d_gene: -
j_gene: TRBJ1-6
v_gene: TRBV6-4
abundance: -
CDR3aa: CASSDEGRDQNSPLHF
CDR3nt: TGTGCCAGCAGTGACGAGGGCAGGGATCAGAATTCACCCCTCCACTTT

d_gene: -
j_gene: TRBJ1-1
v_gene: TRBV28
abundance: many
CDR3aa: CASSYPRVMNTEAFF
CDR3nt: TGTGCCAGCAGTTACCCCAGGGTAATGAACACTGAAGCTTTCTTT

d_gene: -
j_gene: TRBJ1-3
v_gene: TRBV4-1
abundance: -
CDR3aa: CASSQVPVVWAGNTIYF
CDR3nt: TGCGCCAGCAGCCAAGTCCCGGTCGTTTGGGCTGGAAACACCATATATTTT

d_gene: -
j_gene: TRBJ2-7
v_gene: TRBV4-2
abundance: -
CDR3aa: CASSPREGGEQYF
CDR3nt: TGTGCCAGCAGCCCCAGAGAAGGGGGCGAGCAGTACTTC

d_gene: -
j_gene: TRBJ2-3
v_gene: TRBV7-9
abundance: -
CDR3aa: CASSFVGRSSTDTQYF
CDR3nt: TGTGCCAGCAGCTTTGTCGGACGGTCTAGCACAGATACGCAGTATTTT

d_gene: TRBD1
j_gene: TRBJ1-2
v_gene: TRBV28
abundance: many
CDR3aa: CASSIGQGNYGYTF
CDR3nt: TGTGCCAGCAGCATTGGACAGGGCAACTATGGCTACACCTTC

d_gene: TRBD1
j_gene: TRBJ1-1
v_gene: TRBV27
abundance: -
CDR3aa: CASSKGRQGAEAFF
CDR3nt: TGTGCCAGCAGTAAGGGAAGACAGGGAGCTGAAGCTTTCTTT

d_gene: -
j_gene: TRBJ2-1
v_gene: TRBV29-1
abundance: -
CDR3aa: CSVDPRSSYEQFF
CDR3nt: TGCAGCGTTGACCCTCGGTCTAGCTATGAGCAGTTCTTC

d_gene: -
j_gene: TRBJ2-2
v_gene: TRBV12-3/TRBV12-4
abundance: once
CDR3aa: CASSPGRGYNTGELVF
CDR3nt: TGTGCCAGCAGTCCCGGGCGGGGCTATAACACCGGGGAGCTGGTTTTT

d_gene: -
j_gene: TRBJ2-5
v_gene: TRBV11-1
abundance: many
CDR3aa: CASSPTGTETQYF
CDR3nt: TGTGCCAGCAGCCCCACAGGGACCGAGACCCAGTACTTC

d_gene: TRBD2
j_gene: TRBJ2-6
v_gene: TRBV28
abundance: few
CDR3aa: CASSSNFWTSGRASGANVLTF
CDR3nt: TGTGCCAGCAGTTCCAACTTTTGGACTAGCGGGAGGGCATCTGGGGCCAACGTCCTGACTTTC

d_gene: -
j_gene: TRBJ1-1
v_gene: TRBV7-3
abundance: few
CDR3aa: CASSLTGGDYENTEAFF
CDR3nt: TGTGCCAGCAGCTTAACGGGCGGGGATTATGAGAACACTGAAGCTTTCTTT

d_gene: TRBD1
j_gene: TRBJ1-1
v_gene: TRBV27
abundance: few
CDR3aa: CASSLQTSGGTEAFF
CDR3nt: TGTGCCAGCAGTTTACAAACATCAGGGGGCACTGAAGCTTTCTTT

d_gene: TRBD2
j_gene: TRBJ2-1
v_gene: TRBV5-1
abundance: many
CDR3aa: CASSPGQRDRRLEQFF
CDR3nt: TGCGCCAGCAGCCCCGGTCAGCGGGATCGCCGGCTTGAGCAGTTCTTC

d_gene: -
j_gene: TRBJ1-5
v_gene: TRBV19
abundance: -
CDR3aa: CASTPIGGVQPQHF
CDR3nt: TGTGCCAGTACCCCGATAGGGGGGGTTCAGCCCCAGCATTTT

d_gene: TRBD1
j_gene: TRBJ1-1
v_gene: TRBV4-1
abundance: few
CDR3aa: CASTPGGGRPMNTEAFF
CDR3nt: TGCGCCAGCACCCCGGGAGGGGGCCGACCTATGAACACTGAAGCTTTCTTT

d_gene: TRBD1
j_gene: TRBJ1-1
v_gene: TRBV7-2
abundance: -
CDR3aa: CASSLAKGAGTEAFF
CDR3nt: TGTGCCAGCAGCTTAGCGAAGGGGGCTGGCACTGAAGCTTTCTTT

d_gene: TRBD2
j_gene: TRBJ2-5
v_gene: TRBV4-1
abundance: -
CDR3aa: CASSQEPTSGRFGETQYF
CDR3nt: TGCGCCAGCAGCCAAGAGCCCACGAGCGGGAGGTTTGGAGAGACCCAGTACTTC

d_gene: -
j_gene: TRBJ1-5
v_gene: TRBV2
abundance: few
CDR3aa: CASSKDLSDQPQHF
CDR3nt: TGTGCCAGTTCCAAGGATCTTTCGGATCAGCCCCAGCATTTT

d_gene: TRBD2
j_gene: TRBJ2-1
v_gene: TRBV20-1
abundance: many
CDR3aa: CSAPLAGGPVEQFF
CDR3nt: TGCAGTGCTCCACTAGCGGGAGGGCCGGTTGAGCAGTTCTTC

d_gene: -
j_gene: TRBJ2-7
v_gene: TRBV7-2
abundance: many
CDR3aa: CASSLLGLGGNYEQYF
CDR3nt: TGTGCCAGCAGCTTATTAGGGTTGGGCGGGAACTACGAGCAGTACTTC

d_gene: -
j_gene: TRBJ1-5
v_gene: TRBV28
abundance: many
CDR3aa: CASSNENSNQPQHF
CDR3nt: TGTGCCAGCAGCAACGAAAATAGCAATCAGCCCCAGCATTTT

d_gene: TRBD1
j_gene: TRBJ2-7
v_gene: TRBV30
abundance: few
CDR3aa: CAWSYGTGGADEQYF
CDR3nt: TGTGCCTGGAGTTATGGGACAGGGGGTGCCGACGAGCAGTACTTC

d_gene: -
j_gene: TRBJ2-1
v_gene: TRBV5-1
abundance: few
CDR3aa: CASSLDPGEYNEQFF
CDR3nt: TGCGCCAGCAGCTTGGATCCGGGAGAGTACAATGAGCAGTTCTTC

d_gene: -
j_gene: TRBJ1-4
v_gene: TRBV6-2/TRBV6-3
abundance: few
CDR3aa: CASSGWTDLNEKLFF
CDR3nt: TGTGCCAGCAGTGGGTGGACAGACTTAAATGAAAAACTGTTTTTT

d_gene: TRBD1
j_gene: TRBJ2-5
v_gene: TRBV10-3
abundance: many
CDR3aa: CATTGDQETQYF
CDR3nt: TGTGCCACTACAGGGGACCAAGAGACCCAGTACTTC

d_gene: -
j_gene: TRBJ1-2
v_gene: TRBV6-2/TRBV6-3
abundance: -
CDR3aa: CASSYSIGFGGYTF
CDR3nt: TGTGCCAGCAGTTACTCGATTGGATTTGGTGGCTACACCTTC

d_gene: -
j_gene: TRBJ2-1
v_gene: TRBV4-1
abundance: -
CDR3aa: CASSQEMGSGNEQFF
CDR3nt: TGCGCCAGCAGCCAAGAGATGGGGTCCGGCAATGAGCAGTTCTTC

d_gene: -
j_gene: TRBJ2-5
v_gene: TRBV28
abundance: -
CDR3aa: CASSFTRSQETQYF
CDR3nt: TGTGCCAGCAGTTTTACTAGAAGTCAAGAGACCCAGTACTTC

d_gene: -
j_gene: TRBJ2-1
v_gene: TRBV6-2/TRBV6-3
abundance: -
CDR3aa: CASSTVREQFF
CDR3nt: TGTGCCAGCAGCACCGTGCGTGAGCAGTTCTTC

d_gene: -
j_gene: TRBJ2-7
v_gene: TRBV5-1
abundance: -
CDR3aa: CASSYHRENGYEQYF
CDR3nt: TGCGCCAGCAGTTACCACCGGGAAAACGGCTACGAGCAGTACTTC

d_gene: -
j_gene: TRBJ2-1
v_gene: TRBV5-1
abundance: many
CDR3aa: CASSLAGSTYNEQFF
CDR3nt: TGCGCCAGCAGCTTGGCGGGGTCGACCTACAATGAGCAGTTCTTC

d_gene: -
j_gene: TRBJ1-6
v_gene: TRBV7-9
abundance: -
CDR3aa: CASSLQRGAVKSPLHF
CDR3nt: TGCGCCAGCAGCCTCCAGCGTGGGGCCGTGAAGTCACCCCTCCACTTT

d_gene: -
j_gene: TRBJ2-7
v_gene: TRBV9
abundance: -
CDR3aa: CASSVEGTPGYEQYF
CDR3nt: TGTGCCAGCAGCGTAGAAGGGACCCCGGGCTACGAGCAGTACTTC

d_gene: -
j_gene: TRBJ1-2
v_gene: TRBV30
abundance: few
CDR3aa: CAWSGNTVGYTF
CDR3nt: TGTGCCTGGAGTGGAAACACCGTTGGCTACACCTTC

d_gene: TRBD2
j_gene: TRBJ2-1
v_gene: TRBV15
abundance: few
CDR3aa: CATSPRRSGSSHNEQFF
CDR3nt: TGTGCCACCAGCCCCCGTAGAAGCGGGAGCAGTCACAATGAGCAGTTCTTC

d_gene: TRBD1
j_gene: TRBJ2-3
v_gene: TRBV2
abundance: -
CDR3aa: CASSDRVGTDTQYF
CDR3nt: TGTGCCAGCAGCGACAGGGTTGGCACAGATACGCAGTATTTT

d_gene: TRBD1
j_gene: TRBJ1-4
v_gene: TRBV30
abundance: few
CDR3aa: CAWTPGQVGTNEKLFF
CDR3nt: TGTGCCTGGACCCCGGGACAGGTGGGAACTAATGAAAAACTGTTTTTT

d_gene: -
j_gene: TRBJ2-1
v_gene: TRBV2
abundance: many
CDR3aa: CASSEAQDEQFF
CDR3nt: TGTGCCAGCAGTGAAGCGCAAGATGAGCAGTTCTTC

d_gene: TRBD2
j_gene: TRBJ2-5
v_gene: TRBV7-8
abundance: many
CDR3aa: CASTRAGAGEAQYF
CDR3nt: TGTGCCAGCACCCGAGCGGGAGCGGGAGAGGCCCAGTACTTC